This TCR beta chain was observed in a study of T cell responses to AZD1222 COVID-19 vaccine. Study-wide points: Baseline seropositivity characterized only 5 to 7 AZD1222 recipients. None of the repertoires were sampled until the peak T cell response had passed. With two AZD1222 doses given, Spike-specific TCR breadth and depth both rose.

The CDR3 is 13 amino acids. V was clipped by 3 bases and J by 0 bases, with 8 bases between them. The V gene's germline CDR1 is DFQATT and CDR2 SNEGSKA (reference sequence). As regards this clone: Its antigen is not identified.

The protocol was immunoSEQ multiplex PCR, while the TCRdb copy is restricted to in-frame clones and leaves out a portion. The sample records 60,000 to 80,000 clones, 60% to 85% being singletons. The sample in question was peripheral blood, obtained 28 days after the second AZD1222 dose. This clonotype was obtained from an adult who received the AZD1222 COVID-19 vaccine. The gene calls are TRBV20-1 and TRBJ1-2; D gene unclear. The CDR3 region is CSASMGTNYGYTF. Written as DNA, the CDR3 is TGCAGTGCTAGTATGGGGACTAACTATGGCTACACCTTC.